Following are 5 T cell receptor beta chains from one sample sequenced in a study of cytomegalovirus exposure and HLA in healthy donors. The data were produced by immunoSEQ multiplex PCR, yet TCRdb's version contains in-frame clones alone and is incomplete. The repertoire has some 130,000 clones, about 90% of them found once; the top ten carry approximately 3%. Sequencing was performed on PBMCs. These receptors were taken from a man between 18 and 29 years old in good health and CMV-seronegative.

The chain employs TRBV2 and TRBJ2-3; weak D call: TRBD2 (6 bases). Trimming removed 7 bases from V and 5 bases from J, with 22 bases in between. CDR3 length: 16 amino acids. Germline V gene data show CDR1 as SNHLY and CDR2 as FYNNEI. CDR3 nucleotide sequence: TGTGCCAGCAAGGGAGGCCCGGGGAGTGGAGGAGATACGCAGTATTTT. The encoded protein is CASKGGPGSGGDTQYF. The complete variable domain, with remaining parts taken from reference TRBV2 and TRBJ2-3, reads EPEVTQTPSHQVTQMGQEVILRCVPISNHLYFYWYRQILGQKVEFLVSFYNNEISEKSEIFDDQFSVERPDGSNFTLKIRSTKLEDSAMYFCASKGGPGSGGDTQYFGPGTRLTVL.

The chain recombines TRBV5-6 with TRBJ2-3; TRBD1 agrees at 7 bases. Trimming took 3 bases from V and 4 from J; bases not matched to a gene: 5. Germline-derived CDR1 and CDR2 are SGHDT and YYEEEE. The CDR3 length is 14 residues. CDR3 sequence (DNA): TGTGCCAGCAGCTATGACAGGGTGGCAGATACGCAGTATTTT. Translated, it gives CASSYDRVADTQYF.

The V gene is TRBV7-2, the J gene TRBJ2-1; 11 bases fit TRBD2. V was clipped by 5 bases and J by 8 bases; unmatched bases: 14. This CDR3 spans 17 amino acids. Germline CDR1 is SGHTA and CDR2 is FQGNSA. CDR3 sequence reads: CASSPVGGLAGGHEQFF. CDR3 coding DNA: TGTGCCAGCAGCCCGGTAGGGGGCCTAGCGGGAGGCCATGAGCAGTTCTTC.

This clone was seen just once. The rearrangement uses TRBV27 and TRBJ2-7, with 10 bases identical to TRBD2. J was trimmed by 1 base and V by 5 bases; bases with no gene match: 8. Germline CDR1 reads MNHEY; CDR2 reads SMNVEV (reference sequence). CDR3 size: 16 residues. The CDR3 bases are TGTGCCAGCAGTCCTGGAATAGCGGGAGGTTCCTACGAGCAGTACTTC. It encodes CASSPGIAGGSYEQYF.

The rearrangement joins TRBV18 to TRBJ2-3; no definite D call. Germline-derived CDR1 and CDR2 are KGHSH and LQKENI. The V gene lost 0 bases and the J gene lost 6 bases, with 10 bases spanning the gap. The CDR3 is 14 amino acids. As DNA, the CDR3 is TGTGCCAGCTCACCACCACAACATTTGGATACGCAGTATTTT. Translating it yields CASSPPQHLDTQYF. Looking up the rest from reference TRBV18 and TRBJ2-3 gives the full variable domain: NAGVMQNPRHLVRRRGQEARLRCSPMKGHSHVYWYRQLPEEGLKFMVYLQKENIIDESGMPKERFSAEFPKEGPSILRIQQVVRGDSAAYFCASSPPQHLDTQYFGPGTRLTVL.